The rows below give T cell receptor beta chains drawn from one sample of a study of cytomegalovirus exposure and HLA in healthy donors. Libraries were prepared by immunoSEQ multiplex PCR; TCRdb keeps only in-frame clonotypes and omits some of them. Counted here are some 130,000 clones, about 90% occurring once; the ten biggest clones make up roughly 3%. Input material: PBMCs. The source of these receptors is a man between 18 and 29 years old in good health and CMV-seronegative. Both conserved end residues are part of each CDR3. Each record gives: clone size, D gene, J gene, V gene, CDR3 protein, CDR3 DNA. D genes are given only for firm matches. Clone size is stated in some rows and not others, as once, few, many or a class when expanded.

>few|TRBD1|TRBJ2-1|TRBV29-1
CSVERQGASNEQFF
TGCAGCGTTGAGAGGCAGGGGGCGAGTAATGAGCAGTTCTTC
>-|TRBD2|TRBJ2-3|TRBV6-4
CASSDSGGATDTQYF
TGTGCCAGCAGTGACAGCGGGGGGGCCACAGATACGCAGTATTTT
>-|TRBD1|TRBJ2-5|TRBV6-1
CASSRDRGETQYF
TGTGCCAGCAGTCGGGACAGGGGAGAGACCCAGTACTTC
>-|-|TRBJ1-2|TRBV19
CASSIEWRGRSLGYTF
TGTGCCAGTAGTATAGAATGGCGGGGGCGCAGTCTTGGCTACACCTTC
>-|TRBD1|TRBJ2-1|TRBV5-8
CASSLGQGMNEQFF
TGTGCCAGCAGCTTGGGACAGGGTATGAATGAGCAGTTCTTC
>-|-|TRBJ1-4|TRBV30
CAWSLLDIEKLFF
TGTGCCTGGAGCCTCCTTGACATTGAAAAACTGTTTTTT
>-|TRBD2|TRBJ2-7|TRBV5-6
CASSLGGGPYEQYF
TGTGCCAGCAGCTTGGGCGGGGGGCCCTACGAGCAGTACTTC
>once|TRBD1|TRBJ2-1|TRBV6-7
CAGTRTGSSYNEQFF
TGTGCCGGAACTAGGACAGGTAGCTCCTACAATGAGCAGTTCTTC
>-|-|TRBJ2-7|TRBV2
CASSRGPDLGEQYF
TGTGCCAGCAGTCGAGGGCCAGATTTAGGGGAGCAGTACTTC
>-|-|TRBJ2-3|TRBV4-3
CASSQDRTDTQYF
TGCGCCAGCAGCCAAGATCGGACAGATACGCAGTATTTT
>-|-|TRBJ2-3|TRBV6-5
CASRNAGATDTQYF
TGTGCCAGCAGAAACGCGGGGGCCACAGATACGCAGTATTTT
>-|TRBD2|TRBJ2-3|TRBV2
CASHRTGTRVLDTQYF
TGTGCCAGCCACAGAACCGGGACTAGAGTTCTGGATACGCAGTATTTT
>-|-|TRBJ2-3|TRBV10-1
CASSENSGPSTDTQYF
TGCGCCAGCAGTGAAAATAGCGGACCTAGCACAGATACGCAGTATTTT
>-|TRBD1|TRBJ1-2|TRBV27
CASSPIIGTGDGYTF
TGTGCCAGCAGCCCCATCATCGGGACAGGGGACGGCTACACCTTC
>-|-|TRBJ1-1|TRBV5-1
CASREVGYTEAFF
TGCGCCAGCAGAGAGGTTGGGTACACTGAAGCTTTCTTT
>once|TRBD1|TRBJ1-2|TRBV27
CASSQTGAFGANYGYTF
TGTGCCAGCAGTCAGACAGGGGCTTTTGGAGCTAACTATGGCTACACCTTC
>few|TRBD1|TRBJ2-2|TRBV7-9
CASPNPGQGATGELFF
TGTGCCAGCCCCAATCCGGGACAGGGGGCTACCGGGGAGCTGTTTTTT
>-|-|TRBJ1-6|TRBV5-1
CASRTGESSYNSPLHF
TGCGCCAGCAGGACAGGAGAGAGCTCCTATAATTCACCCCTCCACTTT
>-|-|TRBJ1-5|TRBV2
CASSEFHQGVYSNQPQHF
TGTGCCAGCAGTGAATTTCACCAGGGTGTTTATAGCAATCAGCCCCAGCATTTT
>-|-|TRBJ2-7|TRBV5-6
CASSLGGSAGEQYF
TGTGCCAGCAGCTTAGGAGGGAGCGCGGGAGAGCAGTACTTC
>-|TRBD1|TRBJ2-7|TRBV7-9
CASSRVGQAYYEQYF
TGTGCCAGCAGCCGTGTGGGACAGGCGTACTACGAGCAGTACTTC
>-|-|TRBJ2-2|TRBV18
CASFLNTNTGELFF
TGTGCCAGCTTTTTGAACACGAACACCGGGGAGCTGTTTTTT
>-|-|TRBJ2-3|TRBV29-1
CSVEVTGTDTQYF
TGCAGCGTTGAAGTCACAGGGACAGATACGCAGTATTTT
>-|TRBD2|TRBJ2-7|TRBV5-4
CASSSFGGSSYEQYF
TGTGCCAGCAGCTCCTTCGGCGGGAGCTCCTACGAGCAGTACTTC
>-|TRBD1|TRBJ1-2|TRBV28
CASRPSRSGTVFVYGYTF
TGTGCCAGTAGACCTTCCCGGAGTGGGACAGTTTTCGTCTATGGCTACACCTTC
>-|-|TRBJ1-3|TRBV6-6
CASSRTVSGNTIYF
TGTGCCAGCAGCCGTACAGTCTCTGGAAACACCATATATTTT
>-|TRBD1|TRBJ2-7|TRBV19
CASSPPGDSGEQYF
TGTGCCAGTAGTCCCCCCGGGGACAGTGGCGAGCAGTACTTC
>-|-|TRBJ2-2|TRBV7-8
CASSTTNPGELFF
TGTGCCAGCAGCACGACTAATCCCGGGGAGCTGTTTTTT
>once|-|TRBJ1-5|TRBV6-1
CASSELGLSNQPQHF
TGTGCCAGCAGTGAACTCGGTCTGAGCAATCAGCCCCAGCATTTT
>-|-|TRBJ2-1|TRBV7-9
CASSSTNEQFF
TGTGCCAGCAGCTCGACTAATGAGCAGTTCTTC
>-|TRBD2|TRBJ2-3|TRBV11-2
CASSLDGRGFGGRKGDTQYF
TGTGCCAGCAGCTTAGACGGACGGGGCTTCGGCGGGAGGAAAGGAGATACGCAGTATTTT
>-|-|TRBJ1-6|TRBV2
CASEGISYNSPLHF
TGTGCCAGCGAGGGAATCTCCTATAATTCACCCCTCCACTTT
>-|TRBD1|TRBJ2-7|TRBV27
CASSLGTDYEQYF
TGTGCCAGCAGTTTAGGGACAGACTACGAGCAGTACTTC
>-|-|TRBJ2-1|TRBV9
CASSVPTGRNEQFF
TGTGCCAGCAGCGTCCCTACAGGTCGGAATGAGCAGTTCTTC
>-|TRBD2|TRBJ2-7|TRBV27
CASSPGTSPYEQYF
TGTGCCAGCAGTCCCGGGACTAGTCCCTACGAGCAGTACTTC
>-|-|TRBJ2-7|TRBV10-3
CAISAGITDEQYF
TGTGCCATCAGCGCCGGGATTACCGACGAGCAGTACTTC
>-|TRBD2|TRBJ2-7|TRBV15
CATSSQGGAYEQYF
TGTGCCACCAGCAGTCAGGGAGGGGCCTACGAGCAGTACTTC
>-|TRBD2|TRBJ2-1|TRBV15
CATSSEAGGYNEQFF
TGTGCCACCAGCAGTGAAGCGGGGGGATACAATGAGCAGTTCTTC
>-|TRBD1|TRBJ2-2|TRBV10-3
CAITADRIRGELFF
TGTGCCATCACCGCGGACAGGATAAGAGGGGAGCTGTTTTTT
>-|-|TRBJ1-4|TRBV2
CASSRDEATNEKLFF
TGTGCCAGCAGCAGGGATGAAGCAACTAATGAAAAACTGTTTTTT